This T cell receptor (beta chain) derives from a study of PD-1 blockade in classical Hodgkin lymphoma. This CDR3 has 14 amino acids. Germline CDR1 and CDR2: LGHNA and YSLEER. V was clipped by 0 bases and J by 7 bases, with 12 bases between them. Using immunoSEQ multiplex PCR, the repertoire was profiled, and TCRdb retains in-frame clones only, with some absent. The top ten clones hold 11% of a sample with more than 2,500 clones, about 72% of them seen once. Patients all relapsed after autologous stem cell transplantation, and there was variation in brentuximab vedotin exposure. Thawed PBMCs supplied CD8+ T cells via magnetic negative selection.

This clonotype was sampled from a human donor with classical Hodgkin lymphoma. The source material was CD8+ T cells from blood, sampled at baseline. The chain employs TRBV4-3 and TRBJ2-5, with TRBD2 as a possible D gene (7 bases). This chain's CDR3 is CASSQEGGGRTQYF. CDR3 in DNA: TGCGCCAGCAGCCAAGAAGGGGGGGGGAGGACCCAGTACTTC.